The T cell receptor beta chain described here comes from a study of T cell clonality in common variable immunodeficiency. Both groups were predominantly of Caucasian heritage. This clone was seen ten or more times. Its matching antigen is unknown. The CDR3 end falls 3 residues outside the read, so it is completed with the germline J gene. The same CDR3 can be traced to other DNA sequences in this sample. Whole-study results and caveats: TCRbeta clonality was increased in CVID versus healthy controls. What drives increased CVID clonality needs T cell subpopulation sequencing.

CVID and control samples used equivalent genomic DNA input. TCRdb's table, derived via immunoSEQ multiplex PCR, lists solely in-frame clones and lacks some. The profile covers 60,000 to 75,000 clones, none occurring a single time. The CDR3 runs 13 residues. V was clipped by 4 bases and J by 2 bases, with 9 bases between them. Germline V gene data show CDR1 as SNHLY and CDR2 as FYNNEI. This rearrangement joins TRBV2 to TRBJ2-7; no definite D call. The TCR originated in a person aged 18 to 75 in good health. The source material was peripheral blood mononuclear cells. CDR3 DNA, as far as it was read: TGTGCCAGCAGTGTTGGCGGTCCCTACGAG. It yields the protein CASSVGGPYE. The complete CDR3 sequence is CASSVGGPYEQYF.